A single sample is the source of the 6 T cell receptor beta chains below, sequenced in a study of T cells in Graves' hyperthyroidism and ophthalmopathy. Amplification targeted TCR beta CDR3 regions from RNA transcripts. During a first-round RT-PCR of the TCR CDR3, the HTBI primer set was used. TCRdb analysed the multiplex PCR reads with MiXCR anew, one entry per CDR3 protein. Of about 640,000 distinct CDR3 sequences in the sample, about a fifth are singletons; the top ten hold 34%. Material: blood. The receptors originated from a man in his thirties or forties with Graves' ophthalmopathy.

The sample holds a few counts of this clonotype. The chain links TRBV6-1 to TRBJ1-5; TRBD1 is a possible D gene (5 bases). The V end lost 6 bases, the J end lost 4 bases, and 13 bases lay between the germline ends. This CDR3 spans 14 amino acids. Germline CDR1 reads MNHNS; CDR2 reads SASEGT. The chain's CDR3 is CASSAGRINQPQHF. The CDR3 DNA follows: TGTGCCAGCAGCGCGGGACGGATTAATCAGCCCCAGCATTTT.

This clonotype was detected only a few times. The J gene is TRBJ2-1, the V gene TRBV3-1, with 9 positions matching TRBD2. The CDR3 sequence is 16 residues long. CDR1 and CDR2 from the germline V gene are LGHDT and YNNKEL (reference sequence). Trimming took 5 bases from V and 9 from J; bases not matched to a gene: 14. In DNA, the CDR3 is TGTGCCAGCAGCGGAGTACTAGCGGGTACGGGGGGTGAGCAGTTCTTC. It codes for CASSGVLAGTGGEQFF.

This clonotype came up a few times. This chain connects TRBV30 to TRBJ2-1; 7 bases line up with TRBD2. The CDR3 runs to 14 residues. CDR1 and CDR2 (germline): GTSNPN, SVGIG (reference sequence). The V segment lost 1 base and the J segment 0 bases; nucleotides outside the gene matches: 0. CDR3: CAWSGLASYNEQFF. CDR3 DNA: TGTGCCTGGAGTGGACTAGCCTCCTACAATGAGCAGTTCTTC.

This clonotype was detected only a few times. The V gene is TRBV15, the J gene TRBJ2-7; D gene uncertain. V was pared by 1 base and J by 6 bases, with 7 bases between. The CDR3 is 12 amino acids. Per germline, CDR1 LNHNV and CDR2 YYDKDF (reference sequence). In nucleotides, the CDR3 is TGTGCCACCAGCAGAGTTCCGGGCGAGCAGTACTTC. Translating it yields CATSRVPGEQYF.

In its sample, this clonotype was seen a few times. The junction differs from germline at one of its ends, possibly a read error. The CDR3 DNA is TGTGCCATCAGCTCCGGACAGGGGGGCACAGATACGCAGTATTTT. As protein: CAISSGQGGTDTQYF. This chain connects TRBV14 to TRBJ2-3; TRBD1 agrees at 10 bases. Germline assignment: CDR1 SGHDN and CDR2 FVKESK. This CDR3 is 15 amino acids long.

This clonotype was seen only a few times. The J gene is TRBJ1-1, the V gene TRBV6-6; TRBD1 might be the D (5 bases). CDR3 size: 18 residues. CDR1 MNHNY and CDR2 SVGAGI come from the germline V gene (reference sequence). The V and J ends lost 0 bases and 1 base respectively, with 18 bases between them. The CDR3, as DNA: TGTGCCAGCAGTTACTCGATCGCCGGGGGACCGTGGAACACTGAAGCTTTCTTT. Protein sequence: CASSYSIAGGPWNTEAFF.